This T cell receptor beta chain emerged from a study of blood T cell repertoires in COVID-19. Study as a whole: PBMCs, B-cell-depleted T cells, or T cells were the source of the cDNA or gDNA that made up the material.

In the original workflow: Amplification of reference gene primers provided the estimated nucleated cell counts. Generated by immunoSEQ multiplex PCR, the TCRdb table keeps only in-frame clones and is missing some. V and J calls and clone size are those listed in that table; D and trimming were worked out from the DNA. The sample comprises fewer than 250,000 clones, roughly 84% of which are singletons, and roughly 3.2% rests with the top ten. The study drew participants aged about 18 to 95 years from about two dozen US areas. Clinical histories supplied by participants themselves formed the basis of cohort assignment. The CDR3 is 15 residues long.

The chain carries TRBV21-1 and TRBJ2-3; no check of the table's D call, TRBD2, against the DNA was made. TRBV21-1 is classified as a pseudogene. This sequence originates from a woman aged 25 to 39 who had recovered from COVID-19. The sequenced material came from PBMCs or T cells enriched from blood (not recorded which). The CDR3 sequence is CASSKSSHRTDTQYF. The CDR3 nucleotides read TGTGCCAGCAGCAAATCTAGCCACCGCACAGATACGCAGTATTTT.